The clone carrying this T cell receptor (beta chain) was seen only a few times. These data originate in a study of blood T cells in healthy people across ages. V was shortened by 9 bases and J by 7 bases, with 16 bases between the two germline ends. Germline V gene sequence: CDR1 SGHRS, CDR2 YFSETQ. The CDR3 is made up of 12 amino acids. Primers used in a second PCR of roughly 6 to 12 cycles were a sample-barcoded 5' primer and a J-beta primer mix. TCRdb passed the 5' RACE reads through MiXCR, listing each CDR3 protein once. This sample has approximately 820,000 distinct CDR3 sequences; 40% to 50% occur once, and the top ten carry about 21%.

The specimen sequenced was blood. The chain couples TRBV5-1 to TRBJ2-5; D is undetermined. The clonotype comes from a man aged 55 to 69 in good health. The chain's CDR3 is CATAGALGTQYF. The CDR3, as DNA: TGCGCCACGGCAGGAGCCCTAGGGACCCAGTACTTC. Full variable domain (outside the CDR3, taken from reference TRBV5-1 and TRBJ2-5): KAGVTQTPRYLIKTRGQQVTLSCSPISGHRSVSWYQQTPGQGLQFLFEYFSETQRNKGNFPGRFSGRQFSNSRSEMNVSTLELGDSALYLCATAGALGTQYFGPGTRLLVL.